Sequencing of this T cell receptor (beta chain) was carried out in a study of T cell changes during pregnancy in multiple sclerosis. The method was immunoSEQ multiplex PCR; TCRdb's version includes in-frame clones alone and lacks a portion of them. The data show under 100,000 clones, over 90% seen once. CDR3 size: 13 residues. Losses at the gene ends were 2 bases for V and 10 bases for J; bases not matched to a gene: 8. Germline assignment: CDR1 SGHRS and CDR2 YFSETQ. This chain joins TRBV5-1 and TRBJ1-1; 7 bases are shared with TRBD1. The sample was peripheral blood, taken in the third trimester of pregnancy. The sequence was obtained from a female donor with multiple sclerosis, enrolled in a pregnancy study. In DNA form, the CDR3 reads TGCGCCAGCAGCTTACAGTACAGGGGAACAGCTTTCTTT. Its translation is CASSLQYRGTAFF.